Listed below are T cell receptor beta chains from one sample, sequenced in a study of technical replicates of blood from a handful of donors. Produced via immunoSEQ multiplex PCR; TCRdb's table is partial and in-frame only. The sample has roughly 80,000 clones, about 91% seen once. Sequencing input: T cells isolated from PBMCs. Every receptor here comes from a human donor in good health. Both conserved end residues are part of each CDR3. Each record gives: clone size, D gene, J gene, V gene, CDR3 DNA, CDR3 protein. D genes are given only for firm matches. Clone size is shown for a subset of rows, as once, few, many or a class of expanded clone.

NA,NA,TRBJ2-3,TRBV4-3,TGCGCCAGCAGCCAAGATCCAGTCTCCCCAGATACGCAGTATTTT,CASSQDPVSPDTQYF
few,NA,TRBJ1-1,TRBV19,TGTGCCAGTTATGAGCAGGGGACTGAAGCTTTCTTT,CASYEQGTEAFF
NA,NA,TRBJ2-1,TRBV7-9,TGTGCCAGCAGCCCGCAGGGCCGAGCGGGGCAGTTCTTC,CASSPQGRAGQFF
NA,TRBD2,TRBJ2-7,TRBV4-3,TGCGCCAGCAGCCAAGATGCTAGCGGGAGGGGCTACGAGCAGTACTTC,CASSQDASGRGYEQYF
few,NA,TRBJ1-1,TRBV10-3,TGTGCCACGTCAGGGACTGAAGCTTTCTTT,CATSGTEAFF
NA,TRBD1,TRBJ1-2,TRBV28,TGTGCCAGCAGATTAAGGGGACAGGCTTATGGCTACACCTTC,CASRLRGQAYGYTF
NA,NA,TRBJ2-7,TRBV28,TGTGCCAGCAGTCCAATGATGACAGAAGAGCAGTACTTC,CASSPMMTEEQYF
NA,NA,TRBJ2-1,TRBV27,TGTGCCAGCACTTTTCTCGGAGGCCCTTACAATGAGCAGTTCTTC,CASTFLGGPYNEQFF
NA,NA,TRBJ1-4,TRBV10-3,TGTGCCATCAGACCCGGGGGGATCAATCCACTAAATGAAAAACTGTTTTTT,CAIRPGGINPLNEKLFF
once,TRBD2,TRBJ2-1,TRBV7-2,TGTGCCAGCAGCTTAGTGGGACTAGCGGGAGAGTCTGAGCAGTTCTTC,CASSLVGLAGESEQFF
NA,NA,TRBJ2-3,TRBV18,TGTGCCAGCTCACCACCGGACAGAAGCACAGATACGCAGTATTTT,CASSPPDRSTDTQYF
NA,NA,TRBJ1-1,TRBV21-1,TGTGCCAGCTTAACACGACAGGTGGTCATTAATACTGAAGCTTTCTTT,CASLTRQVVINTEAFF
NA,TRBD2,TRBJ2-1,TRBV9,TGTGCCAGCAGCGCACTAGCGGGAGGAAGTAATGAGCAGTTCTTC,CASSALAGGSNEQFF
NA,NA,TRBJ2-7,TRBV30,TGTGCCTGGATACAGGCCGGACCCAATTCCTACGAGCAGTACTTC,CAWIQAGPNSYEQYF
NA,TRBD1,TRBJ2-7,TRBV5-8,TGTGCCAGCGTCCGGGACAGGGTCGTTTACGAGCAGTACTTC,CASVRDRVVYEQYF
NA,TRBD1,TRBJ1-2,TRBV7-9,TGTGCCAGCAGCTTCCAGGGGGATGGCTACACCTTC,CASSFQGDGYTF
NA,NA,TRBJ2-7,TRBV30,TGTGCCTGGAGTCAGACAGTAAAGTACGAGCAGTACTTC,CAWSQTVKYEQYF
NA,TRBD2,TRBJ2-3,TRBV7-2,TGTGCCAGCAGCTTAGGAGTAGCGGGAAGCACAGATACGCAGTATTTT,CASSLGVAGSTDTQYF
NA,TRBD1,TRBJ2-1,TRBV6-5,TGTGCCAGCAGACCGGGACAGGTGATTAATGAGCAGTTCTTC,CASRPGQVINEQFF
few,NA,TRBJ1-1,TRBV9,TGTGCCAGCAGGGATCATACAGGCAATGAAGCTTTCTTT,CASRDHTGNEAFF
few,NA,TRBJ2-2,TRBV6-4,TGTGCCAGCAGTGACTCTAGCACCGGGGAGCTGTTTTTT,CASSDSSTGELFF
NA,TRBD2,TRBJ2-2,TRBV7-3,TGTGCCAGCAGCTTAAAGTCTCTAGCGGGGACCGGGGAGCTGTTTTTT,CASSLKSLAGTGELFF
NA,NA,TRBJ1-5,TRBV28,TGTGCCAGTTTTTCAGCGGGGCTGCACCTTTTTCAGCCCCAGCATTTT,CASFSAGLHLFQPQHF
NA,NA,TRBJ1-5,TRBV27,TGTGCCAGCAGTTTAGTTTTAGGGGCTGCCCAGCATTTT,CASSLVLGAAQHF
NA,TRBD1,TRBJ1-1,TRBV9,TGTGCCAGCAGCGTTGACGACAGGGCCAGGGTCTCGGCTTTCTTT,CASSVDDRARVSAFF
NA,TRBD2,TRBJ2-5,TRBV7-2,TGTGCCAGCAGCTTAGGGGGGACTAGCGGGGAGACCCAGTACTTC,CASSLGGTSGETQYF
NA,NA,TRBJ1-4,TRBV9,TGTGCCAGCAGCGTAGAAGGTTTAGGGGGAATCGAATTCTTGGGGGGGGATAATGAAAAACTGTTTTTT,CASSVEGLGGIEFLGGDNEKLFF
NA,NA,TRBJ2-7,TRBV4-1,TGCGCCAGCAGCCAAGATCGTGTATCCCACGAGCAGTACTTC,CASSQDRVSHEQYF
NA,NA,TRBJ1-4,TRBV4-2,TGTGCCAGCAGCCAGGTGGGAGGGACTAATGAAAAACTGTTTTTT,CASSQVGGTNEKLFF
NA,TRBD2,TRBJ2-3,TRBV10-1,TGCGCCAGCAGTGAGTCGGGACTAGCGGGCACAGATACGCAGTATTTT,CASSESGLAGTDTQYF
NA,NA,TRBJ1-2,TRBV5-1,TGCGCCAGCAGCCTCCCGGACACCCGTCACTATGGCTACACCTTC,CASSLPDTRHYGYTF
NA,NA,TRBJ2-1,TRBV19,TGTGCCAGTAGTATAGGTACCGCGGGATACTACAATGAGCAGTTCTTC,CASSIGTAGYYNEQFF
NA,TRBD1,TRBJ1-1,TRBV19,TGTGCCAGTAGTATAGGAACAGGGGTTAGCACTGAAGCTTTCTTT,CASSIGTGVSTEAFF
NA,TRBD2,TRBJ2-3,TRBV14,TGTGCCAGCAGCCACTTAGCGGGAGGGCCTGGCACAGATACGCAGTATTTT,CASSHLAGGPGTDTQYF
NA,TRBD1,TRBJ1-2,TRBV19,TGTGCCAGTATCGACGGACAGGGAGGGACTAACTATGGCTACACCTTC,CASIDGQGGTNYGYTF
NA,NA,TRBJ2-7,TRBV30,TGTGCCGGCGACATAAGGGGCGGCTCCTACGAGCAGTACTTC,CAGDIRGGSYEQYF
NA,NA,TRBJ1-5,TRBV9,TGTGCCAGCAGCGCCGGACTGAATCAGCCCCAGCATTTT,CASSAGLNQPQHF
NA,TRBD2,TRBJ2-5,TRBV6-5,TGTGCCAGCAGTTACAGTAGGACTAGTGACATTGAGACCCAGTACTTC,CASSYSRTSDIETQYF
few,NA,TRBJ2-2,TRBV6-6,TGTGCGGGAGGGAACACCGGGGAGCTGTTTTTT,CAGGNTGELFF
once,NA,TRBJ2-5,TRBV14,TGTGCCAGCAGCCAAATCCTAGGCGAAGAGACCCAGTACTTC,CASSQILGEETQYF
NA,TRBD1,TRBJ1-3,TRBV6-5,TGTGCCAGCAGTCGCGGACAGGGCTCTGGAAACACCATATATTTT,CASSRGQGSGNTIYF
NA,NA,TRBJ2-3,TRBV11-2,TGTGCCAGCAGCTTAGATCCTCGAGATACGCAGTATTTT,CASSLDPRDTQYF
NA,TRBD2,TRBJ2-2,TRBV19,TGTGCCAGTAGTATGATTAGCGGGAGAGGTACCGGGGAGCTGTTTTTT,CASSMISGRGTGELFF
NA,NA,TRBJ1-3,TRBV2,TGTGCCAGCAGTGGATCGGTCTCTGGAAACACCATATATTTT,CASSGSVSGNTIYF
NA,NA,TRBJ1-5,TRBV12-5,TGTGCTAGTGGTGATACAAATCAGCCCCAGCATTTT,CASGDTNQPQHF
NA,TRBD1,TRBJ1-1,TRBV5-1,TGCGCCAGCAGCTTGGGGGGACAGGGGAACACTGAAGCTTTCTTT,CASSLGGQGNTEAFF
NA,NA,TRBJ1-3,TRBV19,TGTGCCAGTAGTATAAACAGGGACTCTGGAAACACCATATATTTT,CASSINRDSGNTIYF
NA,TRBD2,TRBJ2-1,TRBV25-1,TGTGCCAGCAGTGACCCCCTACTAGCGGGAGAAAAGTTCTTC,CASSDPLLAGEKFF
NA,TRBD1,TRBJ1-1,TRBV27,TGTGCCAGCAGGATAACAGGGGGTGGAACTGAAGCTTTCTTT,CASRITGGGTEAFF
NA,NA,TRBJ2-7,TRBV5-4,TGTGCCAGCAGCTTGGCCGACATCCCGAACGAGCAGTACTTC,CASSLADIPNEQYF
NA,NA,TRBJ2-2,TRBV6-1,TGTGCCAGCAGCCCGACAGGTAGCGGGGAGCTGTTTTTT,CASSPTGSGELFF
NA,NA,TRBJ2-7,TRBV25-1,TGTGCCAGCAGTGAATGGGGCGCCTACGAGCAGTACTTC,CASSEWGAYEQYF
once,NA,TRBJ1-4,TRBV5-4,TGTGCCAGCAGCTCAGACAGATCAACTAATGAAAAACTGTTTTTT,CASSSDRSTNEKLFF
NA,NA,TRBJ2-1,TRBV30,TGTGCCTGGAGTGGTCTAGCTTCGGTTGAGCAGTTCTTC,CAWSGLASVEQFF
NA,TRBD1,TRBJ1-1,TRBV7-8,TGTGCCAGCAGCTCGAGCCGGGACAGATGGAACACTGAAGCTTTCTTT,CASSSSRDRWNTEAFF
NA,TRBD2,TRBJ2-2,TRBV7-9,TGTGCCAGCAGGACGACTAGCGACAACACCGGGGAGCTGTTTTTT,CASRTTSDNTGELFF
NA,NA,TRBJ2-7,TRBV29-1,TGCAGCGTTGAGGACACCTCCTACGAGCAGTACTTC,CSVEDTSYEQYF
NA,TRBD1,TRBJ1-5,TRBV6-5,TGTGCCAGCAGCCTGACAGGGTATGAGTCGCCCCAGCATTTT,CASSLTGYESPQHF